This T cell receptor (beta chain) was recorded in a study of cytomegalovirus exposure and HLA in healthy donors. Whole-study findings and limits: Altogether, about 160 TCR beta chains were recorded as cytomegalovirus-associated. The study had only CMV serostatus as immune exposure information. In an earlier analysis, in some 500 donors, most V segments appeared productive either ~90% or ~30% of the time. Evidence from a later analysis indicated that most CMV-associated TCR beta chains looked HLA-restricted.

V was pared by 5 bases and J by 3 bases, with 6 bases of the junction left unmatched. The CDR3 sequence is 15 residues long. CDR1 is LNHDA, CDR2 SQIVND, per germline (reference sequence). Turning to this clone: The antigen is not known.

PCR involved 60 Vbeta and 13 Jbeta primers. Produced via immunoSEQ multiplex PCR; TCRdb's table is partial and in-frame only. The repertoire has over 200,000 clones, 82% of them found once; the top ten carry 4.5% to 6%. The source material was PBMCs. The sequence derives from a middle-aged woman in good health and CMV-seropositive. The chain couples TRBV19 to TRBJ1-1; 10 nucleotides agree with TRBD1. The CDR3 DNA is TGTGCCAGTAGTGGGACAGGGGCGCAGGACACTGAAGCTTTCTTT. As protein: CASSGTGAQDTEAFF.